The 13 T cell receptor beta chains presented below share a single source sample, sequenced in a study of cytomegalovirus exposure and HLA in healthy donors. 13 Jbeta primers and 60 Vbeta primers were used for the PCR. The data were produced by immunoSEQ multiplex PCR, yet TCRdb's version contains in-frame clones alone and is incomplete. The table shows about 130,000 clones, with approximately 74% occurring only once. The sequencing sample was made of PBMCs. These receptors originate from a man aged 40-50 years in good health and CMV-seropositive.

This chain uses TRBV6-1 with TRBJ1-1; a possible D gene is TRBD1 (6 bases). The V end lost 5 bases, the J end lost 11 bases, and 15 bases lay between the germline ends. The CDR3 covers 12 residues. CDR1 is MNHNS and CDR2 is SASEGT in the germline V gene. The CDR3 coding sequence is TGTGCCAGCAGTCCAAGACAGGACGGGGCTTTCTTT. The encoded protein is CASSPRQDGAFF.

This chain joins TRBV27 and TRBJ2-1; the D gene is possibly TRBD2 (6 bases). In germline, CDR1 is MNHEY, CDR2 SMNVEV (reference sequence). V was clipped by 7 bases and J by 8 bases, with 18 bases between them. This CDR3 is built from 14 residues. CDR3: CASTGLRGWDEQFF. The CDR3 DNA follows: TGTGCCAGCACCGGACTAAGGGGCTGGGATGAGCAGTTCTTC.

The rearrangement joins TRBV9 to TRBJ2-1; TRBD2 aligns across 9 bases. The germline gives CDR1 SGDLS, CDR2 YYNGEE. The trim removed 4 bases at V and 6 bases at J, leaving 8 bases unmatched. This CDR3 has 15 residues. CDR3 nucleotides: TGTGCCAGCAGCTTGGCGGGGGGGCCGGGCAATGAGCAGTTCTTC. The encoded protein is CASSLAGGPGNEQFF.

The chain couples TRBV18 to TRBJ2-4; 7 bases align to TRBD2. This CDR3 contains 17 residues. V shed 2 bases and J 2 bases; nucleotides not matched to a gene: 9. Germline V gene data show CDR1 as KGHSH and CDR2 as LQKENI. CDR3 sequence (DNA): TGTGCCAGCTCACCAAGTTCCGCGGGAGTATCCAAAAACATTCAGTACTTC. This gives the protein CASSPSSAGVSKNIQYF.

The chain joins TRBV6-5 to TRBJ2-7; tentatively, D is TRBD1 (5 bases). The germline V gene has CDR1 MNHEY and CDR2 SVGAGI. The CDR3 has 14 amino acids. V was shortened by 6 bases and J by 10 bases, with 22 bases between the two germline ends. The CDR3 bases are TGTGCCAGCAGCTCGGTGACAGCAAGCAGAGAACAGTACTTC. As protein: CASSSVTASREQYF.

J is TRBJ2-2 and V is TRBV28, with a possible D match to TRBD2 (6 bases). There are 14 residues in the CDR3. Between the trimmed V and J ends, which lost 6 bases and 4 bases, there was a span of 12 bases. Per germline, CDR1 MDHEN and CDR2 SYDVKM. The CDR3 DNA is TGTGCCAGCAGACTTAGCGGACCCACCGGGGAGCTGTTTTTT. Protein sequence: CASRLSGPTGELFF.

The genes are TRBV18 and TRBJ2-3; no reliable D call. Deletions cut 2 bases from V and 2 bases from J, with 11 bases between. This CDR3 is built from 15 residues. CDR1 KGHSH and CDR2 LQKENI come from the germline V gene. This CDR3 is CASSPTTLLTDTQYF. CDR3 bases: TGTGCCAGCTCACCAACCACTCTCCTCACAGATACGCAGTATTTT.

This rearrangement joins TRBV5-1 to TRBJ2-7, with D maybe TRBD2 (6 bases). Germline CDR1 reads SGHRS; CDR2 reads YFSETQ. Trimming left V 2 bases short and J 2 bases short, with 11 bases between. The CDR3 loop spans 14 amino acids. The CDR3 DNA sequence: TGCGCCAGCAGCTTAGACGGCGGGACCTACGAGCAGTACTTC. It specifies CASSLDGGTYEQYF.

This chain uses TRBV5-1 with TRBJ2-7, with 7 nucleotides matching TRBD1. The trim removed 0 bases at V and 5 bases at J, leaving 11 bases unmatched. The germline CDR1 and CDR2 sequences are SGHRS and YFSETQ. The CDR3 contains 16 residues. Here the CDR3 DNA reads TGCGCCAGCAGCTTGGACGGGACAGCCGAAACCCACGAGCAGTACTTC. Its protein is CASSLDGTAETHEQYF.

This sequence joins TRBV18 and TRBJ1-1; D possibly corresponds to TRBD1 (5 bases). V gave up 5 bases and J gave up 3 bases, with 10 bases separating them. The length of the CDR3 is 13 residues. The germline CDR1 and CDR2 sequences are KGHSH and LQKENI. The CDR3 DNA follows: TGTGCCAGCTCAACGGACATCGACACTGAAGCTTTCTTT. Encoded protein: CASSTDIDTEAFF.

V gene TRBV15 combines with J gene TRBJ2-7; TRBD1 is a possible D gene (5 bases). This CDR3 is 15 amino acids long. The germline CDR1 and CDR2 sequences are LNHNV and YYDKDF (reference sequence). The germline V and J ends were trimmed by 0 bases and 4 bases, with 13 bases remaining between them. CDR3 sequence: CATSRDRVRAYEQYF. The CDR3 coding sequence is TGTGCCACCAGCAGAGATCGGGTCAGGGCTTACGAGCAGTACTTC.

This chain joins TRBV5-6 and TRBJ2-2; TRBD1 matches 8 bases. The length of the CDR3 is 18 residues. With 0 bases clipped from V and 3 bases from J, the junction kept 10 bases outside the gene matches. Germline V gene sequence: CDR1 SGHDT, CDR2 YYEEEE. This chain's CDR3 is CASSLGLRTGRDTGELFF. CDR3 DNA sequence: TGTGCCAGCAGCTTGGGCCTCAGGACAGGGCGGGACACCGGGGAGCTGTTTTTT.

V usage is TRBV2 and J usage is TRBJ1-1, with D possibly being TRBD1 (5 bases). The V gene lost 4 bases and the J gene lost 1 base, with 13 bases spanning the gap. CDR1 and CDR2 (germline): SNHLY, FYNNEI. The CDR3 consists of 15 residues. In DNA form, the CDR3 reads TGTGCCAGCAGTGGTGAGGGGACTGGGAACACTGAAGCTTTCTTT. It specifies CASSGEGTGNTEAFF.